A single TCR beta chain is shown here with its context. Its specificity is unknown. CDR3 length equals 15 residues. V gave up 5 bases and J gave up 0 bases; unmatched junction bases: 3. CDR1 and CDR2 (germline): SGHVS, FQNEAQ. This record comes from a study of blood T cells in healthy people across ages. Study at large: Template switching recovered approximately one barcoded beta molecule for every two T cells.

Combining a sample-barcoded 5' primer with a J-beta primer mix, a second PCR ran for 7 to 11 cycles. MiXCR, applied by TCRdb to the 5' RACE reads, yields one record per CDR3 protein. The sample shows roughly 700,000 distinct CDR3 sequences, around 48% of them seen only once. Study observations and caveats: It was held that diversity estimates obtained from one million T cells represented underestimates. It was the long-lived donors that had more naive CD4+ cells and higher diversity than aged donors. Any conclusive comparison of naive versus antigen-experienced cells was prevented by using unsorted PBMCs.

The chain employs TRBV7-8 and TRBJ2-1; 8 bases line up with TRBD1. The receptor comes from a woman aged 60-75 years in good health. The sequencing sample was made of blood. As DNA, the CDR3 is TGTGCCAGCAGCGGACAGGGATTCTCCTACAATGAGCAGTTCTTC. It codes for CASSGQGFSYNEQFF.